One sample yielded the 9 T cell receptor beta chains listed below, sequenced in a study of T cell repertoires in cytomegalovirus infection. TCRdb re-called the reads with MiXCR, one entry per CDR3 protein. The sample includes 200,000 to 250,000 distinct CDR3 sequences, roughly 23% of them seen just once. Input material: CD8+ T cells from PBMCs. These receptors were obtained from a human donor in good health (CMV status not recorded). Some clones in this sample may be carry-over from other donors' samples.

This chain connects TRBV29-1 to TRBJ2-7; 9 nucleotides line up with TRBD1. The V gene's germline CDR1 is SQVTM and CDR2 ANQGSEA. There are 17 residues in the CDR3. V was pared by 0 bases and J by 5 bases, with 14 bases of the junction left unmatched. CDR3 bases: TGCAGCGTTGAAGATCGAGGGGGACAGGGAACATACCACGAGCAGTACTTC. Residues: CSVEDRGGQGTYHEQYF.

This clonotype was counted many times. The chain combines TRBV7-6 with TRBJ2-3; TRBD2 agrees at 12 bases. V shed 4 bases, J shed 4 bases, and the junction held 6 bases outside the gene matches. Germline lookup yields CDR1 SGHVS and CDR2 FNYEAQ. This CDR3 region has 16 residues. This CDR3 is CASSSSSGGAADTQYF. CDR3 DNA sequence: TGTGCCAGCAGCTCCTCTAGCGGGGGGGCGGCAGATACGCAGTATTTT.

About this clonotype: Given a much more abundant clone one base away, this may be a read error. V and J are TRBV7-2 and TRBJ2-1, with no clear D. The germline V gene has CDR1 SGHTA and CDR2 FQGNSA. V was shortened by 2 bases and J by 12 bases, with 14 bases between the two germline ends. The length of the CDR3 is 13 residues. This CDR3 reads CASSLHLGYVQFF. The DNA of the CDR3 is TGTGCCAGCAGCTTACATTTAGGGTATGTGCAGTTCTTC.

This clonotype was seen ten or more times. V and J are TRBV7-9 and TRBJ2-7; the D call may be TRBD1 or TRBD2 (5 bases each). The length of the CDR3 is 13 residues. Germline CDR1 is SEHNR and CDR2 is FQNEAQ (reference sequence). V was pared by 4 bases and J by 6 bases, with 13 bases between. CDR3 nucleotide sequence: TGTGCCAGCAGCTCAGGGTACGCGGGCGAGCAGTACTTC. As protein: CASSSGYAGEQYF. Full variable domain (missing parts from reference TRBV7-9 and TRBJ2-7): DTGVSQNPRHKITKRGQNVTFRCDPISEHNRLYWYRQTLGQGPEFLTYFQNEAQLEKSRLLSDRFSAERPKGSFSTLEIQRTEQGDSAMYLCASSSGYAGEQYFGPGTRLTVT.

The J gene is TRBJ2-7, the V gene TRBV19; 9 positions agree with TRBD1. After removal of 4 bases from V and 1 base from J, the junction contained 11 bases not matched to a gene. CDR3 length equals 17 residues. CDR1 is LNHDA and CDR2 is SQIVND in the germline V gene (reference sequence). CDR3 in DNA: TGTGCCAGTAGTACGACCGGGACAGGGTTTTTGTCCTACGAGCAGTACTTC. Translated, it gives CASSTTGTGFLSYEQYF.

A note on this clonotype: This may be a read error: a much more frequent sequence differs by one nucleotide. The genes are TRBV7-7 and TRBJ2-2; D may be TRBD2 (6 bases). Trimming shortened V by 1 base and J by 7 bases, and 10 bases separated the two germline ends. The CDR3 runs to 14 residues. From germline, CDR1 is SSHAT and CDR2 FNYEAQ (reference sequence). CDR3 DNA: TGTGCCAGCAGCTTAGACCCGGAGGGCGGGGAGCTGTTTTTT. It is translated as CASSLDPEGGELFF.

In regard to this clonotype: One end of the junction does not line up with germline, which may come from a read error. The chain joins TRBV7-9 to TRBJ2-1; D may be TRBD1 or TRBD2 (5 bases each). The CDR3 consists of 16 residues. The V gene's germline CDR1 is SEHNR and CDR2 FQNEAQ (reference sequence). The CDR3 region is CANSWGIALSYNEQFF. CDR3 in DNA: TGTGCCAACAGCTGGGGGATCGCTCTCTCCTACAATGAGCAGTTCTTC.

This clonotype has a handful of counts. V gene TRBV5-6 combines with J gene TRBJ2-3, with D hard to call. The CDR3 covers 14 residues. From germline, CDR1 is SGHDT and CDR2 YYEEEE. V dropped 0 bases and J dropped 2 bases, with 7 bases sitting between them. The CDR3 spells CASSLARNTDTQYF. The CDR3 DNA sequence: TGTGCCAGCAGCTTGGCCAGGAACACAGATACGCAGTATTTT.

The V call is TRBV28, the J call TRBJ2-6; TRBD2 agrees at 7 bases. Germline V gives CDR1 MDHEN, CDR2 SYDVKM. The CDR3 has 14 amino acids. The V gene end was trimmed by 5 bases and the J gene end by 4 bases; junction bases not matched to a gene: 2. The CDR3 loop reads CASSRGVGANVLTF. The CDR3 nucleotides read TGTGCCAGCAGTCGGGGGGTCGGGGCCAACGTCCTGACTTTC.